A single sample gave rise to the 26 T cell receptor beta chains below, sequenced in a study of T cell repertoires in aging, cancer and after chemotherapy. TCR beta rearrangements were amplified from peripheral blood genomic DNA. Rearranged V-D-J TRB sequences were amplified with a mixed TRB-A/B primer pool. TCRdb reprocessed the multiplex PCR reads with MiXCR, giving one entry per CDR3 protein. Of several thousand distinct CDR3 sequences listed, around a third are singletons. Specimen: blood. These receptors all stem from a human donor in good health. The donor label of this sample is uncertain.

The V gene is TRBV5-5, the J gene TRBJ1-1; D call uncertain. The CDR3 has 14 residues. CDR1 SGHKS and CDR2 YYEKEE come from the germline V gene (reference sequence). Trimming took 3 bases from V and 7 from J, leaving 16 bases between them. As DNA, the CDR3 is TGTGCCAGCAGCTCCCTCGGAGGTCGCTTTGAAGCTTTCTTT. Encoded protein: CASSSLGGRFEAFF.

Of note for this clonotype: At one end, the junction sequence differs from germline, possibly due to a read error. The chain combines TRBV5-5 with TRBJ1-2, with D possibly matching TRBD1 (5 bases). The CDR3 sequence is 15 residues long. Germline assignment: CDR1 SGHKS and CDR2 YYEKEE (reference sequence). CDR3 amino acids: CASSAFQGLNYGYTF. The CDR3 region has the DNA TGCGCCAGCAGCGCCTTCCAGGGTCTGAACTATGGCTACACCTTC.

In this sample, this clonotype turned up a few times. The rearrangement joins TRBV27 to TRBJ2-1, with 9 positions matching TRBD1. Trimming removed 6 bases from V and 3 bases from J; junction bases left unmatched: 6. The germline V gene has CDR1 MNHEY and CDR2 SMNVEV (reference sequence). CDR3 size: 15 residues. The CDR3 sequence is CASSAGTGIYNEQFF. DNA for the CDR3: TGTGCCAGCAGCGCCGGGACAGGGATCTACAATGAGCAGTTCTTC.

The table lists this clonotype with a few counts. The chain uses TRBV5-1 and TRBJ2-2; tentative D call: TRBD1 (5 bases). The CDR3 extends over 15 amino acids. Trimming pared 4 bases from V and 1 base from J, leaving 11 bases between. Germline CDR1 and CDR2: SGHRS and YFSETQ. The CDR3 here is CASSRGDMNTGELFF. In nucleotides, the CDR3 is TGCGCCAGCAGCAGGGGCGACATGAACACCGGGGAGCTGTTTTTT.

Regarding this clonotype: Given a much more abundant clone one base away, this may be a read error. The V gene is TRBV6-4, the J gene TRBJ2-3, with 7 bases matching TRBD1. The CDR3 runs 14 residues. Per the germline V gene, CDR1 is MRHNA and CDR2 is SNTAGT. In DNA, the CDR3 is TGTGCCAGCAGTGACATACAGGGGTCAGATGCGCAGTATTTT. This codes for CASSDIQGSDAQYF.

CDR3 residues: CASSYASGGARGSYNEQFF. CDR3 bases: TGTGCCAGCAGTTACGCTAGCGGGGGGGCCCGGGGGTCCTACAATGAGCAGTTCTTC. This chain connects TRBV6-5 to TRBJ2-1, with TRBD2 matching 12 bases. Germline V lookup: CDR1 MNHEY, CDR2 SVGAGI. The CDR3 has 19 amino acids. Trimming cost V 2 bases and J 1 base; bases outside gene matches: 9.

The CDR3 DNA follows: TGCAGCGTTGAAGCGCTAGCGGGGGGGACAGATACGCAGTATTTT. Protein sequence: CSVEALAGGTDTQYF. V gene TRBV29-1 combines with J gene TRBJ2-3, with 12 bases identical to TRBD2. Germline-derived CDR1 and CDR2 are SQVTM and ANQGSEA. This CDR3 is 15 amino acids long. V lost 1 base, J lost 3 bases, and 2 bases stayed unmatched.

The chain is built from TRBV5-1 and TRBJ2-1, with 7 bases aligning to TRBD1. The CDR3 runs 17 residues. Germline V gene lookup returns CDR1 SGHRS and CDR2 YFSETQ. Unmatched junction bases numbered 6, after V lost 0 bases and J lost 0 bases. CDR3 region: CASSLGIGGLSYNEQFF. CDR3 coding DNA: TGCGCCAGCAGCTTGGGCATAGGGGGCCTCTCCTACAATGAGCAGTTCTTC.

This chain connects TRBV20-1 to TRBJ1-5; tentative D call: TRBD1 (6 bases). This CDR3 contains 17 residues. Per germline, CDR1 DFQATT and CDR2 SNEGSKA (reference sequence). Deletions cut 3 bases from V and 0 bases from J, with 18 bases between. DNA for the CDR3: TGCAGTGCTAGCGACCGGGGGCCCCCCCTTAGCAATCAGCCCCAGCATTTT. The encoded protein is CSASDRGPPLSNQPQHF.

By sample fraction, this clonotype is medium-sized. The V gene is TRBV5-4, the J gene TRBJ2-2, with unresolved D. Germline values: CDR1 SGHNT, CDR2 YYREEE (reference sequence). V lost 4 bases and J lost 1, with 11 bases in between. The CDR3 length is 15 residues. The CDR3 here is CASSPGTVNTGELFF. CDR3 sequence (DNA): TGTGCCAGCAGCCCTGGAACAGTGAACACCGGGGAGCTGTTTTTT.

The chain uses TRBV6-2 or TRBV6-3 and TRBJ2-3; no reliable D call. CDR1 and CDR2 from the germline V gene are MNHEY and SVGEGT. There are 14 residues in the CDR3. Deletions cut 2 bases from V and 1 base from J, with 7 bases between. Here the CDR3 reads CASSYVGGTDTQYF. CDR3 DNA: TGTGCCAGCAGTTACGTGGGCGGCACAGATACGCAGTATTTT.

In DNA, the CDR3 is TGTGCCAGCAGCTTGTTTCGGGGGGGCACTAATGAAAAACTGTTTTTT. Translating gives CASSLFRGGTNEKLFF. The rearrangement joins TRBV5-4 to TRBJ1-4, with TRBD1 as a possible D gene (6 bases). This CDR3 is 16 amino acids long. CDR1 and CDR2 (germline): SGHNT, YYREEE (reference sequence). Trimming removed 1 base at V and 2 bases at J, with 12 bases between.

This chain uses TRBV6-2 or TRBV6-3 with TRBJ1-2; TRBD1 might be the D (6 bases). The CDR3 has 15 residues. Germline CDR1 is MNHEY and CDR2 is SVGEGT. The V end was cut by 5 bases, the J end by 6 bases, with 19 bases between. The CDR3 here is CASSVLAGGADGYTF. The CDR3 nucleotides are TGTGCCAGCAGTGTCCTAGCGGGGGGGGCGGATGGCTACACCTTC.

This clonotype was counted a few times. The V call is TRBV6-5, the J call TRBJ1-1; D ambiguous. The ends were cut back, 2 bases at V and 8 bases at J, with 6 bases in the middle. Looked up from germline, CDR1 is MNHEY and CDR2 is SVGAGI. The CDR3 has 11 residues. CDR3 in DNA: TGTGCCAGCAGTTACGGCAGGGAAGCTTTCTTT. This sequence encodes CASSYGREAFF.

The table lists this clonotype with a few counts. This chain uses TRBV5-6 with TRBJ2-7; 11 bases map to TRBD2. CDR1 is SGHDT, CDR2 YYEEEE, per germline. This CDR3 is built from 15 residues. V lost 3 bases and J lost 4; bases outside the gene matches: 6. This CDR3 is CASSSASGGRYEQYF. In DNA form, the CDR3 reads TGTGCCAGCAGCTCCGCTAGCGGGGGGCGGTACGAGCAGTACTTC. The full variable domain, its missing parts supplied by reference TRBV5-6 and TRBJ2-7, is DAGVTQSPTHLIKTRGQQVTLRCSPKSGHDTVSWYQQALGQGPQFIFQYYEEEERQRGNFPDRFSGHQFPNYSSELNVNALLLGDSALYLCASSSASGGRYEQYFGPGTRLTVT.

The gene calls are TRBV20-1 and TRBJ2-3; TRBD2 agrees at 9 bases. The germline gives CDR1 DFQATT, CDR2 SNEGSKA (reference sequence). With V trimmed by 5 bases and J by 5 bases, 11 bases remained unmatched. This CDR3 comprises 15 residues. This chain's CDR3 is CSALTGRGGRDTQYF. Here the CDR3 DNA reads TGCAGTGCTTTGACTGGGCGGGGGGGCCGAGATACGCAGTATTTT.

On this clonotype: One end of the junction is discordant with germline, which a read error may explain. The V and J genes are TRBV30 and TRBJ1-6; D remains ambiguous. This CDR3 comprises 12 residues. Germline V CDR1 and CDR2: GTSNPN, SVGIG (reference sequence). The CDR3 protein is CAWGRAGSPPHF. In DNA, the CDR3 is TGTGCCTGGGGACGGGCCGGATCACCCCCCCACTTT.

The chain couples TRBV19 to TRBJ1-3, with D perhaps matching TRBD1 (5 bases). Germline V CDR1 and CDR2: LNHDA, SQIVND (reference sequence). This CDR3 spans 16 amino acids. V lost 4 bases to trimming and J lost 1 base, with 14 bases between them. CDR3 DNA: TGTGCCAGTAGTACTGGCCCTGAGGGGTCTGGAAACACCATATATTTT. It specifies CASSTGPEGSGNTIYF.

This clonotype was seen a few times. This chain joins TRBV24-1 and TRBJ2-1; D not resolved. The CDR3 loop spans 14 amino acids. Per germline, CDR1 KGHDR and CDR2 SFDVKD. The V end was cut by 0 bases, the J end by 4 bases, with 6 bases between. Written as DNA, the CDR3 is TGTGCCACCAGTGATTTGGACCCTTACAATGAGCAGTTCTTC. Amino acids: CATSDLDPYNEQFF.

In this sample, this clonotype turned up a few times. The genes are TRBV5-1 and TRBJ1-3; 7 bases fit TRBD1. Germline assignment: CDR1 SGHRS and CDR2 YFSETQ. The CDR3 has 15 residues. Unmatched junction bases numbered 4, after V lost 2 bases and J lost 2 bases. The CDR3 sequence is CASSLQGNTGNTIYF. As DNA, the CDR3 is TGCGCCAGCAGCTTACAGGGGAACACTGGAAACACCATATATTTT.

J is TRBJ1-2 and V is TRBV30; D remains ambiguous. Trimming removed 4 bases from V and 1 base from J, with 10 bases in between. The CDR3 has 13 amino acids. Germline CDR1 is GTSNPN and CDR2 is SVGIG (reference sequence). The CDR3 reads CAWTSGDNYGYTF. CDR3 nucleotide sequence: TGTGCCTGGACCTCCGGGGATAACTATGGCTACACCTTC.

The chain uses TRBV5-1 and TRBJ2-6; weak D call: TRBD1 (6 bases). The germline V and J ends were trimmed by 0 bases and 2 bases, with 6 bases remaining between them. CDR1 SGHRS and CDR2 YFSETQ come from the germline V gene. The CDR3 runs to 15 residues. The DNA for the CDR3 is TGCGCCAGCAGCTTGGACAGGGCTGGGGCCAACGTCCTGACTTTC. Amino acid sequence: CASSLDRAGANVLTF. Full variable domain (missing parts from reference TRBV5-1 and TRBJ2-6): KAGVTQTPRYLIKTRGQQVTLSCSPISGHRSVSWYQQTPGQGLQFLFEYFSETQRNKGNFPGRFSGRQFSNSRSEMNVSTLELGDSALYLCASSLDRAGANVLTFGAGSRLTVL.

J is TRBJ2-1 and V is TRBV6-5, with a possible D match to TRBD1 (7 bases). The CDR3 has 13 amino acids. CDR1 is MNHEY, CDR2 SVGAGI, per germline. V lost 6 bases and J lost 6, with 12 bases in between. The CDR3, as DNA: TGTGCCAGCAGCAGGGGGGCACGCAATGAGCAGTTCTTC. It specifies CASSRGARNEQFF.

The genes are TRBV27 and TRBJ2-1; TRBD1 might be the D (6 bases). CDR1 and CDR2 from the germline V gene are MNHEY and SMNVEV (reference sequence). The V gene lost 8 bases and the J gene lost 12 bases, with 20 bases spanning the gap. CDR3 size: 13 residues. CDR3 loop: CASWARGRNWQFF. The DNA for the CDR3 is TGTGCCAGCTGGGCCAGGGGTCGGAATTGGCAGTTCTTC.

This chain uses TRBV7-9 with TRBJ1-4; D unresolved. Germline values: CDR1 SEHNR, CDR2 FQNEAQ (reference sequence). V gave up 2 bases and J gave up 3 bases, with 31 bases separating them. The CDR3 is 22 amino acids. The CDR3 DNA is TGTGCCAGCAGCTTACTGGTGGCGCACGCCATGACGGAGATAACCCCTAATGAAAAACTGTTTTTT. Translation: CASSLLVAHAMTEITPNEKLFF. The full variable domain, with the rest looked up from reference TRBV7-9 and TRBJ1-4, is DTGVSQNPRHKITKRGQNVTFRCDPISEHNRLYWYRQTLGQGPEFLTYFQNEAQLEKSRLLSDRFSAERPKGSFSTLEIQRTEQGDSAMYLCASSLLVAHAMTEITPNEKLFFGSGTQLSVL.

V is TRBV21-1 and J is TRBJ1-6. TRBV21-1 is deemed a pseudogene. This CDR3 region has 16 residues. CDR3 sequence reads: CASSNGPDSYNSPLHF. The CDR3 DNA is TGTGCCAGCAGCAATGGTCCAGACTCCTATAATTCACCCCTCCACTTT.